The 32 T cell receptor beta chains below all came from one sample that was sequenced in a study of response to subunit inactivated influenza vaccine. TCRdb called the RT-PCR reads again in MiXCR, with one record for every CDR3 protein. The sample yields hundreds of thousands of distinct CDR3 sequences, around 11% seen once. The same specimen was also included in a second study, on T cells expressing NK-cell markers. That source notes: In generating TCR beta cDNA, 5'RACE template switching with UMIs was used.

The material sequenced was PBMCs from blood, taken on the day of vaccination. These receptors originate from a man aged 45-65 years who received an inactivated influenza vaccine.

This clonotype was observed at least ten times. The chain combines TRBV12-3 or TRBV12-4 with TRBJ2-5; no reliable D call. The CDR3 loop spans 13 amino acids. V lost 3 bases and J 1 base, leaving 6 bases between the germline ends. The CDR3 nucleotides are TGTGCCAGCAGTTTTGCCGTCCAAGAGACCCAGTACTTC. Translation gives CASSFAVQETQYF.

This clonotype was observed a handful of times. The J gene is TRBJ2-3, the V gene TRBV29-1, with TRBD2 matching 7 bases. V gave up 4 bases and J gave up 1 base; unmatched junction bases: 5. This CDR3 is built from 14 residues. In germline, CDR1 is SQVTM, CDR2 ANQGSEA. The DNA for the CDR3 is TGCAGCGTTGGGGAGGGACGCGGCACAGATACGCAGTATTTT. It specifies CSVGEGRGTDTQYF.

This clonotype was counted at least ten times. The rearrangement joins TRBV12-3 or TRBV12-4 to TRBJ2-2, with D perhaps assigned TRBD1 or TRBD2 (5 bases each). V lost 5 bases, J lost 4 bases, and 11 bases lay in between. This CDR3 contains 14 residues. The CDR3 region is CASSPGPGTGELFF. In DNA form, the CDR3 reads TGTGCCAGCAGTCCGGGACCCGGCACCGGGGAGCTGTTTTTT.

There are many counts of this clonotype. The V call is TRBV5-6, the J call TRBJ1-1; 9 positions agree with TRBD1. Trimming at V came to 1 base and at J to 1 base, leaving 2 bases not matched to a gene. CDR1 is SGHDT, CDR2 YYEEEE, per germline. This CDR3 is 15 amino acids long. The CDR3 sequence: CASSLTTGGNTEAFF. Here the CDR3 DNA reads TGTGCCAGCAGCTTGACGACAGGGGGGAACACTGAAGCTTTCTTT.

This clonotype came up many times. V is TRBV3-1 and J is TRBJ2-7, with 9 bases identical to TRBD2. Germline V gene lookup returns CDR1 LGHDT and CDR2 YNNKEL (reference sequence). CDR3 length: 15 amino acids. Trimming cost V 4 bases and J 3 bases; bases outside gene matches: 7. The CDR3 DNA sequence: TGTGCCAGCAGCCCCCTAGCGGGATCTTACTACGAGCAGTACTTC. It specifies CASSPLAGSYYEQYF.

This clonotype was seen at least ten times. This chain links TRBV12-3 or TRBV12-4 with TRBJ2-7; 10 bases are a match to TRBD1. V lost 3 bases to trimming and J lost 6 bases; unmatched junction nucleotides: 17. The CDR3 sequence is 18 residues long. CDR3 DNA: TGTGCCAGCAGTTTCTCCCGGGACAGGGGAAGCCGGGCTATCGAGCAGTACTTC. Residues: CASSFSRDRGSRAIEQYF.

The CDR3 DNA reads TGTGCCAGCAGCCGACCCTACCATACTAGCGGGGGGTCCTACGAGCAGTACTTC. This sequence encodes CASSRPYHTSGGSYEQYF. The rearrangement uses TRBV3-1 and TRBJ2-7; 12 bases are shared with TRBD2. Trimming took 4 bases from V and 1 from J; bases not matched to a gene: 11. The CDR3 runs to 18 residues. Germline V gene data show CDR1 as LGHDT and CDR2 as YNNKEL (reference sequence).

This clonotype turned up a few times. The chain combines TRBV9 with TRBJ1-5; possibly TRBD1 for D (6 bases). Germline values: CDR1 SGDLS, CDR2 YYNGEE. Trimming took off 0 bases at V and 6 bases at J, with 10 bases between the two ends. The CDR3 sequence is 14 residues long. The CDR3 reads CASSVGSGVQPQHF. The DNA of the CDR3 is TGTGCCAGCAGCGTAGGGTCAGGGGTTCAGCCCCAGCATTTT.

The chain recombines TRBV10-3 with TRBJ2-5; D possibly corresponds to TRBD2 (7 bases). This CDR3 has 15 amino acids. The germline V and J ends were trimmed by 6 bases and 0 bases, with 14 bases remaining between them. Germline CDR1 reads ENHRY; CDR2 reads SYGVKD. The CDR3 is CAIRGGGDNQETQYF. CDR3 DNA sequence: TGTGCCATCAGGGGAGGGGGGGACAACCAAGAGACCCAGTACTTC.

In its sample, this clonotype was seen a few times. J is TRBJ2-1 and V is TRBV7-2; D not certain. Germline CDR1 SGHTA, CDR2 FQGNSA. The CDR3 loop spans 13 amino acids. Trimming took 5 bases from V and 6 from J, leaving 11 bases between them. The DNA of the CDR3 is TGTGCCAGCAGCCCAGACCCCCTCAATGAGCAGTTCTTC. Translating it yields CASSPDPLNEQFF. Full variable domain (outside the CDR3, taken from reference TRBV7-2 and TRBJ2-1): GAGVSQSPSNKVTEKGKDVELRCDPISGHTALYWYRQSLGQGLEFLIYFQGNSAPDKSGLPSDRFSAERTGGSVSTLTIQRTQQEDSAVYLCASSPDPLNEQFFGPGTRLTVL.

This clonotype turned up a few times. V is TRBV12-3 or TRBV12-4 and J is TRBJ2-2; D is possibly TRBD2 (5 bases). Trimming stripped 3 bases from V and 1 base from J, with 12 bases between. CDR3 size: 16 residues. This CDR3 is CASSLSSGKNTGELFF. DNA for the CDR3: TGTGCCAGCAGTTTGAGCTCGGGGAAGAACACCGGGGAGCTGTTTTTT.

This clonotype came up a few times. The chain carries TRBV20-1 and TRBJ2-3; 10 bases agree with TRBD2. The CDR3 covers 14 residues. Looked up from germline, CDR1 is DFQATT and CDR2 is SNEGSKA (reference sequence). J was trimmed by 3 bases and V by 4 bases; bases with no gene match: 4. The CDR3 DNA is TGCAGTGCTATCCCTAGCGGGGGTACAGATACGCAGTATTTT. Its translation: CSAIPSGGTDTQYF.

This clonotype turned up a few times. This rearrangement joins TRBV24-1 to TRBJ2-3; 8 nucleotides align to TRBD2. V gave up 4 bases and J gave up 4 bases; unmatched junction bases: 9. There are 16 residues in the CDR3. CDR1 is KGHDR, CDR2 SFDVKD, per germline. The CDR3 loop reads CATSDISGIGADTQYF. CDR3 DNA: TGTGCCACCAGTGACATTAGCGGGATAGGAGCAGATACGCAGTATTTT.

CDR3 loop: CASSQGPGLAGETQYF. The CDR3 bases are TGCGCCAGCAGCCAAGGTCCGGGACTAGCCGGGGAGACCCAGTACTTC. The genes are TRBV4-3 and TRBJ2-5, with TRBD2 identical over 9 bases. CDR1 is LGHNA and CDR2 is YSLEER in the germline V gene. Losses at the gene ends were 1 base for V and 5 bases for J; bases not matched to a gene: 8. The CDR3 is 16 amino acids.

The J gene is TRBJ2-4, the V gene TRBV15; 9 positions match TRBD1. Germline CDR1 LNHNV, CDR2 YYDKDF (reference sequence). This CDR3 comprises 15 residues. With V trimmed by 4 bases and J by 3 bases, 4 bases remained unmatched. The chain's CDR3 is CATSTRDRVKNIQYF. CDR3 nucleotides: TGTGCCACCAGCACCCGGGACAGGGTCAAAAACATTCAGTACTTC.

The rearrangement uses TRBV4-2 and TRBJ2-1; 10 nucleotides line up with TRBD2. With V trimmed by 8 bases and J by 6 bases, 7 bases remained unmatched. From germline, CDR1 is LGHNA and CDR2 YNFKEQ. The CDR3 sequence is 14 residues long. The chain's CDR3 is CASEIVAGGNEQFF. The DNA of the CDR3 is TGTGCCAGCGAAATAGTAGCGGGAGGCAATGAGCAGTTCTTC.

The genes are TRBV7-2 and TRBJ1-5; D ambiguous. V dropped 0 bases and J dropped 4 bases, with 13 bases sitting between them. This CDR3 contains 16 residues. Germline V gene lookup returns CDR1 SGHTA and CDR2 FQGNSA. CDR3 residues: CASSLAGSGLNQPQHF. The CDR3 region has the DNA TGTGCCAGCAGCTTAGCGGGGAGTGGGTTAAATCAGCCCCAGCATTTT.

This clonotype has a handful of counts. The CDR3 nucleotides are TGTGCCATCCAGGCTAGCGGGGGAGACTACGAGCAGTACTTC. This gives the protein CAIQASGGDYEQYF. The chain joins TRBV10-3 to TRBJ2-7; 10 bases align to TRBD2. V was pared by 8 bases and J by 3 bases, with 7 bases of the junction left unmatched. The CDR3 loop spans 14 amino acids. Germline V gene lookup returns CDR1 ENHRY and CDR2 SYGVKD.

The chain carries TRBV7-2 and TRBJ2-7; D not resolved. Trimming left V 4 bases short and J 5 bases short, with 12 bases between. Germline CDR1 and CDR2: SGHTA and FQGNSA. This CDR3 has 13 residues. In DNA, the CDR3 is TGTGCCAGCAGCTCCGTATCTCTCCACGAGCAGTACTTC. As protein: CASSSVSLHEQYF.

In its sample, this clonotype was seen once. This chain links TRBV11-2 with TRBJ2-1; the match to TRBD2 covers 9 bases. The junction had 17 bases not matched to a gene; V was cut back by 4 bases and J by 7 bases. The CDR3 extends over 18 amino acids. The germline gives CDR1 SGHAT, CDR2 FQNNGV. Written as DNA, the CDR3 is TGTGCCAGCAGCTCCCTCCTCGGGGTAGCGGGGGATCAAAATGAGCAGTTCTTC. It encodes CASSSLLGVAGDQNEQFF.

The V and J genes are TRBV15 and TRBJ2-3; D tentatively reads TRBD1 or TRBD2 (5 bases each). The CDR3 contains 17 residues. The germline V and J ends were trimmed by 4 bases and 4 bases, with 21 bases remaining between them. Germline assignment: CDR1 LNHNV and CDR2 YYDKDF (reference sequence). CDR3 coding DNA: TGTGCCACCAGCACGCCCTGGGGGACCAAGGAGGCAGATACGCAGTATTTT. It codes for CATSTPWGTKEADTQYF.

The chain employs TRBV24-1 and TRBJ2-1; 10 nucleotides line up with TRBD2. Germline-derived CDR1 and CDR2 are KGHDR and SFDVKD. V was clipped by 2 bases and J by 4 bases; unmatched bases: 4. The length of the CDR3 is 16 residues. The CDR3 loop reads CATSDSSGGLYNEQFF. DNA of the CDR3: TGTGCCACCAGTGATTCTAGCGGGGGCCTGTACAATGAGCAGTTCTTC.

The chain employs TRBV18 and TRBJ2-7; D gene uncertain. CDR1 is KGHSH and CDR2 is LQKENI in the germline V gene. V lost 0 bases, J lost 6 bases, and 6 bases lay in between. This CDR3 is 12 amino acids long. CDR3 bases: TGTGCCAGCTCACCACCAGGCCGCGAGCAGTACTTC. Translating gives CASSPPGREQYF. Supplemented by reference TRBV18 and TRBJ2-7, the full variable domain reads NAGVMQNPRHLVRRRGQEARLRCSPMKGHSHVYWYRQLPEEGLKFMVYLQKENIIDESGMPKERFSAEFPKEGPSILRIQQVVRGDSAAYFCASSPPGREQYFGPGTRLTVT.

This clonotype appeared a few times. This rearrangement joins TRBV2 to TRBJ2-3; D might be TRBD1 (5 bases). V lost 2 bases to trimming and J lost 0 bases, with 9 bases between them. The CDR3 has 15 amino acids. Germline-derived CDR1 and CDR2 are SNHLY and FYNNEI. CDR3 region: CASSERQSSTDTQYF. The CDR3 bases are TGTGCCAGCAGTGAAAGACAGTCTAGCACAGATACGCAGTATTTT.

This clonotype was seen at least ten times. This sequence joins TRBV12-3 or TRBV12-4 and TRBJ1-5, with D possibly TRBD1 on 5 matching bases. V was trimmed by 1 base and J by 3 bases, leaving 7 bases between them. The CDR3 runs to 14 residues. The CDR3 region has the DNA TGTGCCAGCAGTTTAGGGGGCCTCAATCAGCCCCAGCATTTT. Encoded protein: CASSLGGLNQPQHF.

The CDR3 spells CASSPWDRPSYEQYF. The CDR3 DNA reads TGTGCCAGCTCACCATGGGACAGGCCCTCCTACGAGCAGTACTTC. The chain links TRBV18 to TRBJ2-7; 8 bases are shared with TRBD1. This CDR3 region has 15 residues. The germline gives CDR1 KGHSH, CDR2 LQKENI. V was pared by 2 bases and J by 0 bases, with 3 bases of the junction left unmatched.

CDR3 amino acids: CASSLRSPGLVTEQYF. The CDR3 DNA reads TGTGCCAGCAGCTTAAGGTCACCGGGACTAGTCACCGAGCAGTACTTC. The V gene is TRBV11-2, the J gene TRBJ2-7; TRBD2 matches 8 bases. The V gene's germline CDR1 is SGHAT and CDR2 FQNNGV. This CDR3 spans 16 amino acids. Trimming took 2 bases from V and 6 from J; bases not matched to a gene: 12.

To note about this clonotype: This may come from a read error, since a much larger clone is one base off. V is TRBV12-3 or TRBV12-4 and J is TRBJ2-3; maybe TRBD1 (6 bases). The V gene lost 3 bases and the J gene lost 4 bases, with 11 bases spanning the gap. The CDR3 length is 14 residues. The CDR3 sequence: CASSFTGQADTQYF. As DNA, the CDR3 is TGTGCCAGCAGTTTTACGGGACAAGCAGATACGCAGTATTTT.

CDR3 residues: CASSSASAEQYF. In DNA form, the CDR3 reads TGTGCCAGCAGCTCAGCGTCGGCGGAGCAGTACTTC. The chain employs TRBV7-9 and TRBJ2-7; D remains unclear. From germline, CDR1 is SEHNR and CDR2 FQNEAQ (reference sequence). Trimming shortened V by 4 bases and J by 7 bases, and 11 bases separated the two germline ends. The CDR3 has 12 amino acids.

This clonotype was detected a few times. V and J are TRBV4-3 and TRBJ2-5, with 9 bases aligning to TRBD2. V was pared by 4 bases and J by 2 bases, with 5 bases of the junction left unmatched. The CDR3 contains 15 residues. The V gene's germline CDR1 is LGHNA and CDR2 YSLEER. CDR3 loop: CASSPGTSRQETQYF. CDR3 DNA: TGCGCCAGCAGCCCAGGGACTAGCAGGCAAGAGACCCAGTACTTC.

This clonotype came up a few times. This chain links TRBV7-2 with TRBJ2-1; D is possibly TRBD2 (5 bases). Germline loops: CDR1 SGHTA, CDR2 FQGNSA. V lost 8 bases to trimming and J lost 0 bases, with 11 bases between them. The CDR3 totals 14 residues. In DNA, the CDR3 is TGTGCCAGCGGAGGCACTAGCTCCTACAATGAGCAGTTCTTC. Protein product: CASGGTSSYNEQFF.

This clonotype was detected many times. This chain links TRBV7-2 with TRBJ1-2; D may be TRBD1 (5 bases). Per the germline V gene, CDR1 is SGHTA and CDR2 is FQGNSA. The V and J ends lost 5 bases and 14 bases respectively, with 18 bases between them. The CDR3 contains 12 residues. The CDR3 loop reads CASSTRTSGGTF. The CDR3 nucleotides are TGTGCCAGCAGCACCAGGACCTCTGGGGGGACCTTC.